This TCR beta chain is drawn from a study of cytomegalovirus exposure and HLA in healthy donors. Points from the study as a whole: Researchers counted around 160 TCR beta chains as cytomegalovirus-associated.

Comments on this clone: Its antigen remains unidentified.

Germline V gene lookup returns CDR1 SGHTA and CDR2 FQGNSA. V was shortened by 2 bases and J by 8 bases, with 12 bases between the two germline ends. CDR3 length equals 14 residues. Though probably carrying unrecorded immune exposures, donors were nominally healthy at sampling. PCR used 60 Vbeta primers and 13 Jbeta primers. Profiling relied on immunoSEQ multiplex PCR, and the TCRdb table lists in-frame clones only, not all of them. This table has 110,000 to 150,000 clones, 75% appearing once. Specimen: PBMCs. The chain couples TRBV7-2 to TRBJ1-4; TRBD1 might be the D (5 bases). The origin of this receptor is a man younger than 40 in good health and CMV-seronegative. CDR3 in DNA: TGTGCCAGCAGCTTAAGTCAGGGAAGGGAAAAACTGTTTTTT. It yields the protein CASSLSQGREKLFF.